A selection of T cell receptor beta chains follows, all from one sample in a study of blood T cell repertoires in COVID-19. The assay was immunoSEQ multiplex PCR, and TCRdb's table has in-frame clones only and misses some. The sample consists of around 81,000 clones, 88% of them appearing once. Sequences were obtained from peripheral blood. Source of these receptors: a man between 65 and 85 years old with acute or convalescent COVID-19. Both conserved end residues are part of each CDR3. D genes are given only for firm matches. Clone size is shown for a subset of rows, as once, few, many or a class of expanded clone.

j_call v_call d_call clone_size cdr3_nt cdr3_aa
TRBJ2-2 TRBV19 TRBD1 . TGTGCCAGTACTCAGCGACAGGGTACGACCGGGGAGCTGTTTTTT CASTQRQGTTGELFF
TRBJ1-5 TRBV5-8 . . TGTGCCAGCAGCTGGACAGCGAATCAGCCCCAGCATTTT CASSWTANQPQHF
TRBJ2-1 TRBV3-1/TRBV3-2 . few TGTGCCAGCAGCCAGCAGGCTGGGACTTACAATGAGCAGTTCTTC CASSQQAGTYNEQFF
TRBJ2-2 TRBV24-1 TRBD1 . TGTGCCACCAACAGGGGGCCTACCGCCAACACCGGGGAGCTGTTTTTT CATNRGPTANTGELFF
TRBJ2-2 TRBV19 TRBD1 . TGTGCCAGTAGGGGGACAGGGGGCCGGACCGGGGAGCTGTTTTTT CASRGTGGRTGELFF
TRBJ2-5 TRBV11-3 TRBD1 . TGTGCCAGCAGCTTATGGGACAGGGCGGAGACCCAGTACTTC CASSLWDRAETQYF
TRBJ1-4 TRBV6-5 . few TGTGCCGGCTCGGTGGGGAGTAGGGAAAAACTGTTTTTT CAGSVGSREKLFF
TRBJ2-1 TRBV11-2 TRBD2 . TGTGCCAGCAGCCGAGGGACTAGCGGGGCATACAATGAGCAGTTCTTC CASSRGTSGAYNEQFF
TRBJ2-3 TRBV4-1 TRBD1 . TGCGCCAGCAGCCAAGGTTGGGACAGGGTTACAGATACGCAGTATTTT CASSQGWDRVTDTQYF
TRBJ1-1 TRBV11-3 . . TGTGCCAGCAGCTTAGGTCAACAGTCTGAAGCTTTCTTT CASSLGQQSEAFF
TRBJ1-6 TRBV6-1 . . TGTGCCAGCAGTGATGAGGGACACAATAATTCACCCCTCCACTTT CASSDEGHNNSPLHF
TRBJ2-1 TRBV5-1 . . TGCGCCAGCAGCTTGGGTAGCGTCGTAAATGAGCAGTTCTTC CASSLGSVVNEQFF
TRBJ1-4 TRBV2 TRBD1 . TGTGCCAGCAGGGGACAGGAAAATGAAAAACTGTTTTTT CASRGQENEKLFF
TRBJ1-1 TRBV5-1 TRBD1 once TGCGCCAGCAGCTCGACCGGGACAGGGGGCAAGGCTGAAGCTTTCTTT CASSSTGTGGKAEAFF
TRBJ1-4 TRBV28 . . TGTGCCAGCAGTGGCGAAAAACTGTTTTTT CASSGEKLFF
TRBJ1-2 TRBV9 TRBD1 once TGTGCCAGCAGCTCCACAGGGGCCTATGGCTACACCTTC CASSSTGAYGYTF
TRBJ1-4 TRBV30 . . TGTGCCTGGAGTCCTAGCGAAAAACTGTTTTTT CAWSPSEKLFF
TRBJ1-2 TRBV18 TRBD1 . TGTGCCAGCTCACTGCAGGGGGGAGCTAACTATGGCTACACCTTC CASSLQGGANYGYTF
TRBJ1-5 TRBV3-1/TRBV3-2 . . TGTGCCAGCAGCTTTGCGAGGGTAGGACAGCCCCAGCATTTT CASSFARVGQPQHF
TRBJ2-3 TRBV6-5 TRBD1 . TGTGCCAGCAGTAGATCAGGACAGGCGGATACGCAGTATTTT CASSRSGQADTQYF
TRBJ1-1 TRBV28 . once TGTGCCAGCAGTTTAGTAGGGGACACTGAAGCTTTCTTT CASSLVGDTEAFF
TRBJ2-5 TRBV5-4 TRBD2 . TGTGCCAGCAGCCCTGGAAAGGTTAGCGGGGGACAAGAGACCCAGTACTTC CASSPGKVSGGQETQYF
TRBJ1-4 TRBV29-1 . few TGCAGCGTTTTAGGGGCGGCAGGTGAAAAACTGTTTTTT CSVLGAAGEKLFF
TRBJ1-2 TRBV28 . . TGTGCCAGCGGCTCTTGGCACTATGGCTACACCTTC CASGSWHYGYTF
TRBJ1-3 TRBV6-2/TRBV6-3 . . TGTGCCAGCAGTTCCGACATCTTCTCTGGAAACACCATATATTTT CASSSDIFSGNTIYF
TRBJ1-5 TRBV4-3 . . TGCGCCAGCAGCCAAGATAGACTGAGCAATCAGCCCCAGCATTTT CASSQDRLSNQPQHF
TRBJ1-5 TRBV28 . . TGTGCCAGCAGGTCCTACAGGGAAGGTAGCAATCAGCCCCAGCATTTT CASRSYREGSNQPQHF
TRBJ2-7 TRBV5-6 . . TGTGCCAGCAGCATCACAGGTCCCTACGAGCAGTACTTC CASSITGPYEQYF
TRBJ2-2 TRBV5-8 TRBD1 . TGTGCCAGCAGCGAAGGGACAGGGCTGGTCGGGGAGCTGTTTTTT CASSEGTGLVGELFF
TRBJ1-2 TRBV12-3/TRBV12-4 TRBD1 few TGTGCCAGCAGCCCGGGACAGTTCTATGGCTACACCTTC CASSPGQFYGYTF
TRBJ1-4 TRBV7-7 . . TGTGCCAGCAGCTTAGGCCCTCTAGAAAAACTGTTTTTT CASSLGPLEKLFF
TRBJ1-5 TRBV30 TRBD1 few TGTGCCTGGAGTGTGGGACAGGGGGGATTCAATCAGCCCCAGCATTTT CAWSVGQGGFNQPQHF
TRBJ2-3 TRBV11-2 TRBD2 . TGTGCCAGCAGCTTAGACTTGTCAGCGGGGGTTAATACGCAGTATTTT CASSLDLSAGVNTQYF
TRBJ2-7 TRBV19 TRBD1 . TGTGCCAGTAGTTCACCGGGACAGGGGTCCTACGAGCAGTACTTC CASSSPGQGSYEQYF
TRBJ2-1 TRBV3-1/TRBV3-2 . . TGTGCCAGCAGCCAAATGCCGGGAGCGCATGAGCAGTTCTTC CASSQMPGAHEQFF
TRBJ2-7 TRBV7-9 TRBD2 . TGTGCCAGCAGCTTTAATAGCGGGGGAAACTACGAGCAGTACTTC CASSFNSGGNYEQYF
TRBJ2-7 TRBV12-3/TRBV12-4 TRBD2 . TGTGCCAGCAGTGGACTAGTCCCGCGAGAGCAGTACTTC CASSGLVPREQYF
TRBJ2-7 TRBV2 . . TGTGCCAGCGCGGTCTACGAGCAGTACTTC CASAVYEQYF
TRBJ2-3 TRBV6-2/TRBV6-3 . . TGTGCCAGCAGTCGTTTCGGACAGACCACAGATACGCAGTATTTT CASSRFGQTTDTQYF